The entry below describes one TCR beta chain. TCRdb used MiXCR to reprocess the RT-PCR reads, holding one entry per CDR3 protein. Seen here are 90,000 to 130,000 distinct CDR3 sequences, roughly 35% observed once, and the top ten hold 27%. These data are taken from a study of patients and donors after allogeneic stem cell transplantation. The V and J ends lost 3 bases and 5 bases respectively, with 10 bases between them. Germline CDR1 is SQVTM and CDR2 is ANQGSEA. The CDR3 has 12 amino acids. The sequenced sample consisted of blood, either unsorted or a sorted T cell fraction (not recorded which). This receptor was identified in a human donor who was either an allogeneic HSCT recipient or a stem cell or donor lymphocyte infusion donor (not recorded which). It is not recorded whose cells these are; they may come from a transplant donor. The chain employs TRBV29-1 and TRBJ1-2; no reliable D call. The CDR3 region has the DNA TGCAGCGTTGAGACGGCCAATTATGGCTACACCTTC. Its protein is CSVETANYGYTF. Complete variable domain (other parts from reference TRBV29-1 and TRBJ1-2): SAVISQKPSRDICQRGTSLTIQCQVDSQVTMMFWYRQQPGQSLTLIATANQGSEATYESGFVIDKFPISRPNLTFSTLTVSNMSPEDSSIYLCSVETANYGYTFGSGTRLTVV.